This T cell receptor beta chain originates from a study of T cells in Graves' hyperthyroidism and ophthalmopathy. This CDR3 region has 15 residues. Germline lookup yields CDR1 SNHLY and CDR2 FYNNEI. Amplified regions were TCR beta CDR3 sequences from RNA transcripts. A set of HTBI primers served as the primers for a first-round RT-PCR of the TCR CDR3. In TCRdb, the multiplex PCR reads were re-called with MiXCR into one record per CDR3 protein. The repertoire holds 700,000 or so distinct CDR3 sequences, with around 15% as singletons. Each diagnosis was grounded in clinical symptoms, serum thyroxine and TRAb, thyroid ultrasound, and orbital computed tomography.

The specimen was blood. V gene TRBV2 combines with J gene TRBJ2-1; 7 bases map to TRBD2. The DNA end is a closer match to TRBJ2-7, so the J assignment may be wrong. This receptor was obtained from a man between 18 and 29 years old with Graves' hyperthyroidism. The CDR3 DNA sequence: TGTGCCAGCAACAGCGGGATTAACTCCTACAATGAGCAGTACTTC. Residues: CASNSGINSYNEQYF.